This is a list of T cell receptor beta chains from one sample in a study of T-cell reconstitution after alpha-beta-depleted transplantation in children. TCRdb processed the PCR reads anew with MiXCR; each CDR3 protein has one entry. Of approximately 85,000 distinct CDR3 sequences in the sample, around a sixth were seen once. This specimen consisted of PBMCs, mostly from graft donor cells, obtained 180 days after TCRalphabeta/CD19-depleted stem cell transplant. Receptors originate from a male patient under 10 years old who had a stem cell transplant for acute lymphoblastic leukemia, so the T cells may come from the graft donor. Each CDR3 is given with its conserved first and last residue.

CDR3aa	v_gene
CASSEATGGTDTQYF	TRBV10-2
CASSQEARGVRETQYF	TRBV4-2
CSASGGPLTFF	TRBV20-1
CASSQEGADRVGPNEKLFF	TRBV3-1
CASRESPLESSYNEQFF	TRBV5-5
CASSLRTGYNSPLHF	TRBV7-9
CASSLLGRFPGTGELFF	TRBV7-2
CASSLVSGAHTDTQYF	TRBV5-1
CSVAGRGTKNTGELFF	TRBV29-1
CASSSRTDTQYF	TRBV7-8
CASSRAAGDLGGYTF	TRBV7-9
CASSPSGASKNIQYF	TRBV7-6
CSGGRAGANVLTF	TRBV20-1
CASSRRTGVAGELFF	TRBV7-9
CSAPTGNTIYF	TRBV20-1
CASSLETSVVLRYF	TRBV5-5
CASSHRGQPQHF	TRBV7-2
CASSPQGSGYEQYF	TRBV7-9
CASVPHLNTGELFF	TRBV3-1
CASSFNSGGQGVNTQYF	TRBV7-2
CSVEHTDTQYF	TRBV29-1
CASSLLSLNTEAFF	TRBV5-1
CASSYSVGVQETQYF	TRBV6-5
CASSLDSTDTQYF	TRBV5-4
CSARDLGITYEQYF	TRBV20-1
CASSYTTGATEAFF	TRBV11-2
CASSLDGPNTGELFF	TRBV5-1
CASQRGGQDGELFF	TRBV5-1
CSAHGQGSYEQYF	TRBV20-1
CASSSQPAGGRGEQFF	TRBV7-2
CAISGGDRMGSGTEAFF	TRBV10-3
CSARDSLGGYGYTF	TRBV20-1
CASSRTGQGLPITYNEQFF	TRBV19